This T cell receptor beta chain was recovered during a study of cytomegalovirus exposure and HLA in healthy donors. Study-level points and caveats: TRBV6-2, TRBV6-3 and other indistinguishable V segments were excluded. Most CMV-associated TCR beta chains were later found to appear HLA-restricted. The availability of immune exposure information extended only to CMV serostatus. What a later analysis reportedly showed was that an Asian-associated ancestry cluster had fewer N-insertions than the roughly 700-donor mean.

Germline lookup yields CDR1 SGHNT and CDR2 YYREEE (reference sequence). The trim removed 0 bases at V and 4 bases at J, leaving 5 bases unmatched. This CDR3 contains 16 residues. PCR primers comprised 60 Vbeta and 13 Jbeta primers. Data came from immunoSEQ multiplex PCR; TCRdb stores just in-frame clones and leaves some out. The sample yields about 180,000 clones, 77% seen once. This clone was counted between two and nine times. Its antigen is still unknown. Sequenced: PBMCs. The receptor was isolated from a man between 18 and 35 years old in good health and CMV-seronegative. V is TRBV5-4 and J is TRBJ2-1; 9 bases match TRBD2. CDR3 bases: TGTGCCAGCAGCTTGGGAGGTAGCGGGGGTTACAATGAGCAGTTCTTC. Translation: CASSLGGSGGYNEQFF.